This record covers a single T cell receptor (beta chain). The antigen it recognizes is unknown. There are no base qualities to consult, and no much larger clone falls within one base. The sample belongs to a study of shared clonotypes between healthy human individuals (dated by TCRdb to about 2020). At the level of the whole study: The cohort included a few men and two women between 18 and 49 years of age. Per donor, three plates each were used for CD4 naive and CD4 memory, two for CD8 naive, and one for CD8 memory. To estimate repertoire size and how much clonotype sharing occurs between individuals, the study deeply sequenced the blood TCR repertoires of about 5 healthy adults. Different laboratories and diverse techniques were used to prepare libraries and sequence TCR repertoires, to increase sequencing depth and limit assay-specific biases. Leukapheresis yielded between about 0.85 and 10 billion PBMCs per donor. The full study reports these points: Naive subsets generally had larger estimated clonotype richness than memory subsets. Even with the large sequencing depth, rarefaction of the sorted-subset datasets indicated that sequencing was incomplete. Because the study included a small number of donors, the genetic and exposure-history diversity represented was limited. Only blood was sampled, and tissue TCR repertoires likely differ from those in blood. When four donors were compared, the shared fraction of clonotypes was approximately 5% for naive CD4, approximately 3.5% for naive CD8, 2.3% for memory CD4, and 0.4% for memory CD8. Compared with non-shared clonotypes, the clonotypes found in all four sorted-subset donors had higher generation probabilities. Pairwise subsampling led to the expectation that sequencing depth would affect the degree of clonotype sharing among donors.

Healthy HIV-negative adults with no recently reported acute infections or vaccinations were included as donors. Only Caucasian adults living in Nashville, Tennessee, USA were represented among the donors. CD4+ T cells were enriched through magnetic negative selection, after which naive cells were positively selected on CD45RA and the remaining negative fraction served as the memory subset. Blood was collected by leukapheresis, and PBMCs were isolated by Ficoll-Histopaque density gradient centrifugation and then cryopreserved in liquid nitrogen vapor phase. Analytical flow cytometry was used to check the purity and quantity of every magnetically sorted T cell population. From each sorted fraction, genomic DNA was isolated and quantified by UV absorbance on a Nanodrop 2000c. V sheds 0 bases and J sheds 4 bases, leaving 12 bases between their ends. The germline V gene sets CDR1 to SGHVS and CDR2 to FQNEAQ. The CDR3 goes from the cysteine to the phenylalanine over 16 residues. The entry retains the CDR3 DNA only, 48 bases that are in frame from base 1.

Using the deep immunoSEQ assay, multiplex PCR amplified TCR CDR3 regions from genomic DNA. Extracted genomic DNA from each cell subset was spread evenly across all wells of several immunoSEQ 96-well plates, with each plate serving as a replicate. For sorted subsets, each replicate PCR was loaded with about 200 ng genomic DNA, equivalent to 30,000 or so T cell genomes. Purified libraries were measured with a Qubit 3.0 fluorometer, size-checked on a Bioanalyzer 2100, and measured again with the KAPA Library Quantification kit. Every immunoSEQ 96-well plate was sequenced on a separate single-read 150-cycle Illumina NextSeq 550 flow cell. In the source study's methods: Because the immunoSEQ output held only junctional sequences and lacked quality scores, the filtering could not match the filtering applied to full-length reads. Sequences were annotated with PyIR, a Python wrapper for IgBLAST v1.9, and V/J genes and CDR3 were assigned using IMGT germline references. Any read was removed if the V/J assignment was weak (E-value above 1e-6), the CDR3 was missing, or the read contained stop codons, out-of-frame junctions, or ambiguous translated residues. V3J clonotypes were defined as sequences sharing an identical inferred V gene, J gene, and CDR3 amino acid sequence. Percentage overlap between repertoires was computed as shared unique clonotypes divided by the size of the smaller repertoire. Three approaches were used to assess repertoire richness: RTK rarefaction, the Chao1 estimator, and Recon v2.1 estimates of unobserved clonotypes. OLGA was used to compute generation probabilities for all TCRbeta clonotypes that the gDNA method yielded from a few donors. Held by TCRdb, this immuneACCESS table contains in-frame sequences only and omits some clones. Under half of the omission traces to an unresolved V gene where checked; the cause of the rest is unknown. That table gives V, J and clone size, and the DNA gave D and trimming. The sample data list about 2 million clones, and roughly 94% of these were observed just once. Jointly, the top ten make up 0.13% of the sample.

The sequence joins TRBV7-8 to TRBJ1-4, and TRBD1 may be the D gene, going by 6 matching bases. The TCR comes from a man younger than 30 in good health. The sample comprised naive CD4+ T cells sorted from blood. The intended sense of this specimen's cell subset or site label: CD45RA+ positively selected. Here is the DNA: TGTGCCAGCAGCTTAGCCGGACAGTCACTTAATGAAAAACTGTTTTTT. It encodes CASSLAGQSLNEKLFF. Outside the CDR3, residues come from the reference TRBV7-8 and TRBJ1-4 proteins, so the full variable domain is: GAGVSQSPRYKVAKRGQDVALRCDPISGHVSLFWYQQALGQGPEFLTYFQNEAQLDKSGLPSDRFFAERPEGSVSTLKIQRTQQEDSAVYLCASSLAGQSLNEKLFFGSGTQLSVL.